Following are 9 T cell receptor beta chains from one sample sequenced in a study of Tregs in tolerant kidney transplant recipients. The data were produced by immunoSEQ multiplex PCR, yet TCRdb's version contains in-frame clones alone and is incomplete. The sample shows under 90,000 clones, roughly 90% of them seen only once. Recipients received nonmyeloablative bone marrow transplants from related graft donors, with transient mixed chimerism. This sample comprised CD4+ T cells from blood (PBMCs), obtained 24 months after the transplant. The receptor source for this set is a human patient who received a combined kidney and bone marrow transplant. Certain T cells may be donor cells from the graft.

This rearrangement joins TRBV5-6 to TRBJ2-1; possible D gene TRBD1, 5 bases. V shed 0 bases and J shed 5 bases, with 18 bases lying between them. This CDR3 has 17 amino acids. Germline CDR1 reads SGHDT; CDR2 reads YYEEEE. As DNA, the CDR3 is TGTGCCAGCAGCTTGGCTGGTTTTGACAGAAGGAACAATGAGCAGTTCTTC. It specifies CASSLAGFDRRNNEQFF.

The V gene is TRBV7-2, the J gene TRBJ2-7; TRBD2 matches 10 bases. V lost 10 bases to trimming and J lost 4 bases; unmatched junction nucleotides: 10. This CDR3 is 14 amino acids long. The germline V gene has CDR1 SGHTA and CDR2 FQGNSA. The CDR3 region is CATGPGLASYEQYF. Written as DNA, the CDR3 is TGTGCCACCGGACCGGGACTAGCGAGTTACGAGCAGTACTTC.

This chain connects TRBV9 to TRBJ2-1, with D perhaps matching TRBD2 (6 bases). The CDR3 runs 18 residues. Germline loops: CDR1 SGDLS, CDR2 YYNGEE. The V gene lost 0 bases and the J gene lost 2 bases, with 18 bases spanning the gap. The CDR3 here is CASSVGPTFSGTYNEQFF. The CDR3 DNA follows: TGTGCCAGCAGCGTAGGCCCAACGTTTAGCGGCACCTACAATGAGCAGTTCTTC.

This rearrangement joins TRBV29-1 to TRBJ2-7, with 9 bases fitting TRBD2. This CDR3 region has 13 residues. The V gene's germline CDR1 is SQVTM and CDR2 ANQGSEA. V shed 5 bases and J 4 bases; nucleotides not matched to a gene: 6. The CDR3 coding sequence is TGCAGCGTTCGGGCGGGAGGGCCATACGAGCAGTACTTC. It specifies CSVRAGGPYEQYF.

The rearrangement uses TRBV5-1 and TRBJ2-7; D gene uncertain. This CDR3 is 16 amino acids long. V was trimmed by 0 bases and J by 0 bases, leaving 13 bases between them. The germline gives CDR1 SGHRS, CDR2 YFSETQ. DNA of the CDR3: TGCGCCAGCAGCTTGGCCCCGAGCGAGACCTCCTACGAGCAGTACTTC. Protein sequence: CASSLAPSETSYEQYF. The entire variable domain, with the rest obtained from reference TRBV5-1 and TRBJ2-7, is as follows: KAGVTQTPRYLIKTRGQQVTLSCSPISGHRSVSWYQQTPGQGLQFLFEYFSETQRNKGNFPGRFSGRQFSNSRSEMNVSTLELGDSALYLCASSLAPSETSYEQYFGPGTRLTVT.

This clone was observed once. This sequence joins TRBV9 and TRBJ1-4; 8 positions match TRBD1. The germline gives CDR1 SGDLS, CDR2 YYNGEE. The V and J ends lost 4 bases and 8 bases, in that order; junction bases with no gene match: 16. This CDR3 region has 17 residues. CDR3 DNA sequence: TGTGCCAGCAGCCCTCAGTTAACAGACAGGGGTGGGGAAAAACTGTTTTTT. This translates into CASSPQLTDRGGEKLFF.

The chain joins TRBV6-5 to TRBJ2-1; 9 bases fit TRBD2. The CDR3 sequence is 13 residues long. V shed 7 bases, J shed 7 bases, and the junction held 5 bases outside the gene matches. Per the germline V gene, CDR1 is MNHEY and CDR2 is SVGAGI. This CDR3 is CASTRGGTNEQFF. The CDR3 DNA sequence: TGTGCCAGCACGCGGGGGGGTACTAATGAGCAGTTCTTC.

This clone was observed once. The rearrangement links TRBV20-1 to TRBJ2-7; the D is unclear. Trimming took off 6 bases at V and 6 bases at J, with 12 bases between the two ends. CDR1 is DFQATT and CDR2 is SNEGSKA in the germline V gene (reference sequence). This CDR3 has 11 residues. CDR3 in DNA: TGCAGTGCCGACCCTTCGGGCGAGCAGTACTTC. Its translation is CSADPSGEQYF.

J is TRBJ1-2 and V is TRBV15; D remains ambiguous. The CDR3 covers 13 residues. V lost 5 bases, J lost 6 bases, and 13 bases lay in between. Per germline, CDR1 LNHNV and CDR2 YYDKDF (reference sequence). CDR3 DNA sequence: TGTGCCACCAGCGAGCGCCCTATCCATGGCTACACCTTC. Translating gives CATSERPIHGYTF.